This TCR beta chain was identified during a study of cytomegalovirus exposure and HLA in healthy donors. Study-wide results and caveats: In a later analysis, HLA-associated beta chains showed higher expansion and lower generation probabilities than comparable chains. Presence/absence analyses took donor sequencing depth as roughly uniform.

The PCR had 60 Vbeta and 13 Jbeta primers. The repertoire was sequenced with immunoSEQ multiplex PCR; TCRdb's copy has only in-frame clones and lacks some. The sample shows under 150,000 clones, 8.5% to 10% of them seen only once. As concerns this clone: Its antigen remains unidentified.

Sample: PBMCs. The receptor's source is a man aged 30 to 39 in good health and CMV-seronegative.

CDR3 bases: TGTGCCAGCAGCTTTGCGGCTTATGGCCGGGAACGGGCCAAAGAGACCCAGTACTTC. Protein: CASSFAAYGRERAKETQYF. The rearrangement uses TRBV7-6 and TRBJ2-5, with D possibly being TRBD2 (5 bases). Trimming left V 3 bases short and J 3 bases short, with 26 bases between. Germline CDR1 reads SGHVS; CDR2 reads FNYEAQ. The CDR3 extends over 19 amino acids.